This record looks at one TCR beta chain sequence and its context. Profiling relied on immunoSEQ multiplex PCR, and the TCRdb table lists in-frame clones only, not all of them. The table has approximately 500,000 clones, around nine tenths seen once. The sample is drawn from a study of blood T cell repertoires in COVID-19. Trimming cost V 5 bases and J 2 bases, with 9 bases left between them. CDR3 size: 14 residues. Germline loops: CDR1 SEHNR, CDR2 FQNEAQ (reference sequence). The chain joins TRBV7-9 to TRBJ1-4, with D perhaps TRBD1 (6 bases). Sequenced sample: peripheral blood. This TCR was sampled from a woman aged 50 to 60 with COVID-19, enrolled during active disease. DNA of the CDR3: TGTGCCAGCAGCCGACAGGTGACTAATGAAAAACTGTTTTTT. It specifies CASSRQVTNEKLFF. The whole variable domain, filled in from reference TRBV7-9 and TRBJ1-4, reads DTGVSQNPRHKITKRGQNVTFRCDPISEHNRLYWYRQTLGQGPEFLTYFQNEAQLEKSRLLSDRFSAERPKGSFSTLEIQRTEQGDSAMYLCASSRQVTNEKLFFGSGTQLSVL.